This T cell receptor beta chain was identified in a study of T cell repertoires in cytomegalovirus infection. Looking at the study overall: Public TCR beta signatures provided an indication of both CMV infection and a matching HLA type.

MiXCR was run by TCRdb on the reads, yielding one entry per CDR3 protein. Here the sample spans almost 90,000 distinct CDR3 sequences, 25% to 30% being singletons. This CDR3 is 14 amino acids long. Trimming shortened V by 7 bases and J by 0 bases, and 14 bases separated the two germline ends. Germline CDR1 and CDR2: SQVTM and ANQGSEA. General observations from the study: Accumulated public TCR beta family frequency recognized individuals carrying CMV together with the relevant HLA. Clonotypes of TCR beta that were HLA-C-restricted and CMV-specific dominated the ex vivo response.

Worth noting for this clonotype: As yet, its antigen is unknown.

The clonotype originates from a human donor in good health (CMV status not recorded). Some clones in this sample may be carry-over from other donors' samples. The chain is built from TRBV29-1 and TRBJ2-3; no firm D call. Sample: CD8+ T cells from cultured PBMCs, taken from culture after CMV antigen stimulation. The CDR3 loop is CSAVRAPSTDTQYF. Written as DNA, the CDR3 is TGCAGCGCTGTAAGGGCTCCTAGCACAGATACGCAGTATTTT.